Below, 21 T cell receptor beta chains from the same sample are listed, as sequenced in a study of cytomegalovirus exposure and HLA in healthy donors (dated 2017 in TCRdb). Library preparation was by the immunoSEQ multiplex PCR assay. A mixture of 60 forward primers for TCR Vbeta segments and 13 reverse primers for TCR Jbeta segments was used in the multiplex PCR. TCRdb stores this immuneACCESS table with in-frame sequences only. Part of the clones is absent; in the studies checked, under half of the shortfall reflects unresolved V genes, and no reason is known for the rest. The sample contains approximately 140,000 clones, 82% of them found a single time. Clones ranked in the top ten supply over 2.5% of the sample. Sequencing was done on a sample of PBMCs. The receptors shown here come from a male donor in good health and CMV-seronegative.

CDR3 loop: CATAQGAGYEQYF. The CDR3 coding sequence is TGTGCCACCGCACAGGGGGCAGGTTACGAGCAGTACTTC. This chain joins TRBV19 and TRBJ2-7, with 9 bases lining up with TRBD1. Unmatched junction bases numbered 8, after V lost 10 bases and J lost 4 bases. Germline-derived CDR1 and CDR2 are LNHDA and SQIVND (reference sequence). The CDR3 extends over 13 amino acids.

This clone has more than one count but fewer than ten. The chain employs TRBV10-3 and TRBJ2-3; TRBD2 aligns across 8 bases. This CDR3 contains 21 residues. J gave up 0 bases and V 5 bases, and 22 bases lay outside the gene matches. CDR1 is ENHRY, CDR2 SYGVKD, per germline. This CDR3 is CAISSISWASGYQGSTDTQYF. The DNA for the CDR3 is TGTGCCATCAGTTCCATCTCATGGGCTAGCGGGTACCAGGGGAGCACAGATACGCAGTATTTT.

This chain connects TRBV27 to TRBJ1-2; D gene ambiguous. The CDR3 contains 13 residues. V shed 4 bases and J shed 9 bases, with 15 bases lying between them. CDR1 MNHEY and CDR2 SMNVEV come from the germline V gene (reference sequence). CDR3 in DNA: TGTGCCAGCAGTTCTACAGATTTATGGCGCTACACCTTC. Amino acids: CASSSTDLWRYTF.

This chain links TRBV27 with TRBJ2-7; D gene unclear. Trimming took 5 bases from V and 0 from J, leaving 11 bases between them. CDR1 is MNHEY and CDR2 is SMNVEV in the germline V gene (reference sequence). The CDR3 loop spans 14 amino acids. In nucleotides, the CDR3 is TGTGCCAGCAGTATAGCTAGGAGCTCCTACGAGCAGTACTTC. Its translation is CASSIARSSYEQYF.

The chain recombines TRBV21-1 with TRBJ1-2; the table calls TRBD1, which could not be checked here. TRBV21-1 is reported as a pseudogene. CDR3 length: 15 amino acids. The CDR3, as DNA: TGTGCCAGCAGCAAGGGAGACAGGGTTGACTATGGCTACACCTTC. Its translation: CASSKGDRVDYGYTF.

This clone was observed a few times. The chain has TRBV2 and TRBJ1-2; TRBD1 is a possible D gene (6 bases). The CDR3 is 13 residues long. Looked up from germline, CDR1 is SNHLY and CDR2 is FYNNEI. V lost 6 bases and J 6 bases, leaving 14 bases between the germline ends. CDR3 region: CASRADPGDGYTF. CDR3 nucleotide sequence: TGTGCCAGCAGGGCTGACCCAGGGGATGGCTACACCTTC.

The V gene is TRBV5-5, the J gene TRBJ2-5; D gene ambiguous. CDR3 length: 14 residues. CDR1 and CDR2 from the germline V gene are SGHKS and YYEKEE (reference sequence). Trimming took off 0 bases at V and 1 base at J, with 7 bases between the two ends. The CDR3 here is CASSLEWLQETQYF. The DNA for the CDR3 is TGTGCCAGCAGCTTGGAGTGGCTCCAAGAGACCCAGTACTTC.

The rearrangement uses TRBV30 and TRBJ2-6; weak D call: TRBD1 (6 bases). This CDR3 has 16 amino acids. V lost 3 bases to trimming and J lost 0 bases, with 12 bases between them. Germline values: CDR1 GTSNPN, CDR2 SVGIG (reference sequence). CDR3: CAWSDTGTSGANVLTF. The CDR3 region has the DNA TGTGCCTGGAGCGACACAGGGACCTCTGGGGCCAACGTCCTGACTTTC.

The V call is TRBV19, the J call TRBJ1-1; 9 positions match TRBD1. The germline CDR1 and CDR2 sequences are LNHDA and SQIVND (reference sequence). The CDR3 runs 15 residues. V gave up 3 bases and J gave up 4 bases; unmatched junction bases: 6. The CDR3: CASSIGTGRGTEAFF. CDR3 sequence (DNA): TGTGCCAGTAGTATTGGGACAGGGCGCGGCACTGAAGCTTTCTTT.

The rearrangement joins TRBV4-3 to TRBJ2-1, with 7 positions matching TRBD2. V lost 4 bases to trimming and J lost 7 bases; unmatched junction nucleotides: 19. Looked up from germline, CDR1 is LGHNA and CDR2 is YSLEER. This CDR3 region has 18 residues. The CDR3 here is CASSPRALSGLLVNEQFF. The CDR3 nucleotides are TGCGCCAGCAGCCCGCGGGCTCTTAGCGGGCTTCTCGTTAATGAGCAGTTCTTC.

This chain connects TRBV28 to TRBJ1-6; D unclear. Germline loops: CDR1 MDHEN, CDR2 SYDVKM. This CDR3 spans 11 amino acids. The germline V and J ends were trimmed by 5 bases and 6 bases, with 2 bases remaining between them. DNA for the CDR3: TGTGCCAGCAGTCTTAATTCACCCCTCCACTTT. Protein sequence: CASSLNSPLHF. Looking up the rest from reference TRBV28 and TRBJ1-6 gives the full variable domain: DVKVTQSSRYLVKRTGEKVFLECVQDMDHENMFWYRQDPGLGLRLIYFSYDVKMKEKGDIPEGYSVSREKKERFSLILESASTNQTSMYLCASSLNSPLHFGNGTRLTVT.

The rearrangement links TRBV18 to TRBJ1-1, with 9 bases matching TRBD1. Looked up from germline, CDR1 is KGHSH and CDR2 is LQKENI. The ends lost 6 bases at V and 2 bases at J; junction bases unmatched: 7. This CDR3 region has 15 residues. DNA of the CDR3: TGTGCCAGCTCGCTTCCGGGACAGGGAAACACTGAAGCTTTCTTT. The encoded protein is CASSLPGQGNTEAFF.

The sample holds a few counts of this clone. This rearrangement joins TRBV28 to TRBJ1-4, with no clear D. From germline, CDR1 is MDHEN and CDR2 SYDVKM. There are 14 residues in the CDR3. V was cut by 7 bases and J by 6 bases, with 15 bases left in between. Here the CDR3 DNA reads TGTGCCAGCACCCGAGACAAGGTCGATGAAAAACTGTTTTTT. Amino acids: CASTRDKVDEKLFF.

This clone has a handful of counts. This chain uses TRBV7-9 with TRBJ2-3; 11 bases agree with TRBD1. Looked up from germline, CDR1 is SEHNR and CDR2 is FQNEAQ (reference sequence). The CDR3 is 16 residues long. Trimming took 6 bases from V and 2 from J; bases not matched to a gene: 7. CDR3 sequence: CASSRTGGTYTDTQYF. CDR3 in DNA: TGTGCCAGCAGTCGGACAGGGGGCACCTACACAGATACGCAGTATTTT.

The V call is TRBV4-1, the J call TRBJ2-1, with D tentatively TRBD1 (5 bases). The germline V gene has CDR1 MGHRA and CDR2 YSYEKL. V was pared by 1 base and J by 5 bases, with 6 bases between. This CDR3 is built from 13 residues. The CDR3 DNA is TGCGCCAGCAGCCAAGTACAGGACAATGAGCAGTTCTTC. It translates to CASSQVQDNEQFF.

This sequence joins TRBV9 and TRBJ2-3, with 10 bases that match TRBD1. CDR1 SGDLS and CDR2 YYNGEE come from the germline V gene. The V and J ends lost 4 bases and 3 bases, in that order; junction bases with no gene match: 11. The CDR3 has 17 amino acids. CDR3 sequence reads: CASSTSLRGQGTDTQYF. Here the CDR3 DNA reads TGTGCCAGCAGCACATCCTTGAGGGGACAGGGGACAGATACGCAGTATTTT.

The gene calls are TRBV6-5 and TRBJ1-1, with TRBD1 matching over 8 bases. Germline V gives CDR1 MNHEY, CDR2 SVGAGI. CDR3 length: 14 amino acids. The trim removed 7 bases at V and 7 bases at J, leaving 11 bases unmatched. CDR3 bases: TGTGCCAGCACACCGACAGGGGCGGCATTTGAAGCTTTCTTT. Encoded protein: CASTPTGAAFEAFF.

The CDR3 protein is CASSLLGQGNEQYF. Here the CDR3 DNA reads TGTGCCAGCAGTTTACTTGGACAGGGCAACGAGCAGTACTTC. The chain links TRBV27 to TRBJ2-7; the match to TRBD1 covers 8 bases. The ends lost 2 bases at V and 5 bases at J; junction bases unmatched: 5. The CDR3 totals 14 residues. The germline V gene has CDR1 MNHEY and CDR2 SMNVEV (reference sequence).

This chain connects TRBV5-1 to TRBJ1-2; D is undetermined. Germline CDR1 is SGHRS and CDR2 is YFSETQ. V lost 0 bases to trimming and J lost 3 bases, with 3 bases between them. There are 12 residues in the CDR3. The CDR3 here is CASSLGDYGYTF. CDR3 nucleotide sequence: TGCGCCAGCAGCTTGGGAGACTATGGCTACACCTTC. Full variable domain (outside the CDR3, taken from reference TRBV5-1 and TRBJ1-2): KAGVTQTPRYLIKTRGQQVTLSCSPISGHRSVSWYQQTPGQGLQFLFEYFSETQRNKGNFPGRFSGRQFSNSRSEMNVSTLELGDSALYLCASSLGDYGYTFGSGTRLTVV.

V usage is TRBV7-3 and J usage is TRBJ1-1; D remains ambiguous. This CDR3 is 14 amino acids long. Germline V gene sequence: CDR1 SGHTA, CDR2 FQGTGA. The ends were cut back, 2 bases at V and 3 bases at J, with 10 bases in the middle. The CDR3 DNA is TGTGCCAGCAGCTTACTCGGGGTAGACACTGAAGCTTTCTTT. It specifies CASSLLGVDTEAFF.

The V call is TRBV6-6, the J call TRBJ1-4; 7 bases map to TRBD1. The CDR3 contains 15 residues. Looked up from germline, CDR1 is MNHNY and CDR2 is SVGAGI (reference sequence). J gave up 7 bases and V 5 bases, and 10 bases lay outside the gene matches. CDR3 in amino acids: CASSGGQTKLEKLFF. CDR3 nucleotides: TGTGCCAGCAGTGGGGGACAGACCAAACTTGAAAAACTGTTTTTT.